This TCR beta chain was profiled in a study of shared clonotypes between healthy human individuals. The study, taken as a whole, reports: Researchers found naive subsets generally carried larger estimated richness than memory subsets. Generation probabilities of non-shared clonotypes were lower (relative to those shared by all four donors).

Terminally differentiated effector memory CD45RA+ cells were excluded from the naive CD8 cells, which were CD45RO-negative and positively selected for CCR7. Replicate PCRs run on sorted subsets employed 200 ng DNA, 30,000 to 35,000 T cell genomes. TCRdb's copy holds only in-frame clones and misses some; the assay was immunoSEQ multiplex PCR. The sample yields millions of clones, about 95% seen once. Germline CDR1 is SEHNR and CDR2 is FQNEAQ (reference sequence). Trimming stripped 1 base from V and 3 bases from J, with 9 bases between. The CDR3 runs to 14 residues. In regard to this clone: The antigen is unknown.

The gene calls are TRBV7-9 and TRBJ1-2; D is ambiguous. The receptor's source is a man between 18 and 35 years old in good health. Source material: naive CD8+ T cells sorted from blood. CDR3 in amino acids: CASSLEGSDYGYTF. As DNA, the CDR3 is TGTGCCAGCAGCTTAGAAGGGAGCGACTATGGCTACACCTTC.